Described below is a single TCR beta chain sequence and its context. The count of this clone is one. The clone's antigen remains unknown. No per-base quality is available; no much larger clone lies one base away. Deep-resolution immunoSEQ TCR-beta sequencing was performed on DNA from uncultured naive and memory CD4+ T cells. The authors processed their data as follows. During preprocessing, nonproductive sequences were removed, along with CDR3s that did not begin with C, did not end with F or W, or were shorter than 7 amino acids. Cultured and uncultured naive and memory CD4+ repertoires were searched for previously identified spike- and CEF-reactive CDR3s. CDR3 homology was measured as pairwise Levenshtein distance, computed with the stringdist R package after trimming three terminal residues from each end. TCRdb re-hosts the immuneACCESS table, in-frame sequences only. Its copies lack some clones; in the studies checked, an unresolved V gene accounts for under half of them, and the cause for the rest is not known. The V and J calls and clone size come from that table; D and trimming were worked out from the DNA. This sample lists 35,000 to 40,000 clones; around 89% were detected once. Clones ranked in the top ten supply 9% to 9.5% of the sample.

The source of the sample is a study of CD4 T cells in relation to SARS-CoV-2 and coronaviruses (dated by TCRdb to about 2021). The study in broad terms: A median age of about 35 years, with a range of about 21 to 72 years, was recorded for the full convalescent cohort of over ten patients. Among the roughly 12 convalescent patients, 8 males and 4 females were included, and two of the subjects were Hispanic. HLA restriction was mapped for shared crossreactive spike epitopes using patient-derived lymphoblastoid cell lines. Memory CD4+ T cell crossreactivity between SARS-CoV-2 and common cold coronavirus spike proteins was assessed at the TCR clonotype level in the study. Samples from a few pre-COVID donors and the naive versus memory experiments were sequenced with the Adaptive Biotechnologies TCR-sequencing kit; other data were Illumina-based. For other donors in the study, expansion assays were sequenced with a different, Illumina-based TCR-beta assay. Results the study describes overall, beyond this receptor: Small numbers of patients and of tested TCRs were a limitation of the study. Naive versus memory sequencing indicated the assay detects memory recall responses rather than primary responses primed during culture. Memory CD4+ clonotypes crossrecognizing SARS-CoV-2 and at least one common cold coronavirus spike were found in 50% to 80% of donors. Since the crossreactivity analysis centred on spike protein, crossreactivity against other viral proteins was not assessed. Pre-pandemic and post-infection samples were not both contributed by any donor, so tracing of the source of pre-existing responses was limited. Compared with monoreactive clones, crossreactive clones had significantly weaker SARS-CoV-2-driven expansion, a result consistent with antigenic imprinting.

The germline V gene specifies SGHRS as CDR1 and YFSETQ as CDR2. V was cut back by 3 bases and J by 7 bases, leaving a gap of 14 bases between them. From its cysteine to its phenylalanine, the CDR3 spans 15 amino acids. Only CDR3 DNA remains: 45 bases, in frame from the first base. To separate naive from memory CD4+ T cells, cryopreserved PBMCs first underwent CD4 enrichment and then EasySep naive CD4+ T cell enrichment. Ficoll-Paque PLUS gradient centrifugation was used to isolate PBMCs from either whole blood or leukapheresis product. PBMCs were either used fresh in the expansion assay or cryopreserved at -140 degrees C. The QIAamp Micro DNA Kit was used to extract genomic DNA from the CD4+ T cells.

The chain is made from TRBV5-1 and TRBJ1-6, with the D gene not clear enough to name. Material for sequencing was memory CD4+ T cells from PBMCs. The cell subset or site label on this specimen signifies: memory (non-naive) CD4+ T cells. This clonotype was sampled from an adult with COVID-19. The bases are TGCGCCAGCAGCTCAAACGGACGTCTCAATTCACCCCTCCACTTT. This translates into CASSSNGRLNSPLHF.